One TCR beta chain is described in this entry. This record comes from a study of blood T cell repertoires in COVID-19. Study-wide context: Samples representing acute and convalescent COVID-19 were sourced from the United States, Italy and Spain. The cDNA or gDNA used as material had been derived from T cells, B-cell-depleted T cells, or PBMCs.

As processed by the authors: Cell counts per sample came from amplifying reference gene primers. Sequencing was performed with immunoSEQ multiplex PCR; in TCRdb, only in-frame clones are kept and a portion is missing. V, J and clone size are taken as reported in that table, and D and trimming were inferred from the DNA itself. Among about 100,000 clones listed, around nine tenths were seen once. Germline V gene sequence: CDR1 SQVTM, CDR2 ANQGSEA. The CDR3 is 13 amino acids. The J segment lost 8 bases and the V segment lost 7 bases, leaving 11 bases of the junction unmatched. The sample consisted of peripheral blood. This sequence joins TRBV29-1 and TRBJ1-2; 9 bases fit TRBD1. The source of this sequence is an elderly woman with acute or convalescent COVID-19. The CDR3 protein is CSARDRVPGGYTF. CDR3 coding DNA: TGCAGCGCCCGGGACAGGGTACCTGGAGGCTACACCTTC.